This TCR beta chain emerged from a study of early T cells in non-severe SARS-CoV-2 infection. The CDR3 is 14 amino acids. CDR1 is MNHEY, CDR2 SVGAGI, per germline. V shed 8 bases and J shed 3 bases, with 17 bases lying between them. MiXCR was run by TCRdb on the 5' RACE reads, yielding one entry per CDR3 protein. Among 65,000 to 85,000 distinct CDR3 sequences listed, roughly 11% were seen once. Input material: whole blood. This chain links TRBV6-5 with TRBJ2-7; no clear D. The source is an adult who was a healthcare worker with PCR-confirmed SARS-CoV-2 infection or an uninfected control (not recorded which). CDR3: CASAPHLLRYEQYF. The CDR3 DNA follows: TGTGCCAGCGCCCCGCATCTCCTGCGCTACGAGCAGTACTTC.